The sequence of this T cell receptor beta chain was determined in a study of shared clonotypes between healthy human individuals. Study-wide background: The plates for each donor numbered three CD4 naive, three CD4 memory, two CD8 naive and one CD8 memory. Overall study findings and caveats: The represented genetic and exposure-history diversity was limited by the small number of donors. Of the naive CD4 clonotypes, around 4.9% were shared across a handful of donors. Generally, naive subsets (rather than memory subsets) showed larger estimated richness.

Trimming took 4 bases from V and 7 from J, leaving 14 bases between them. Looked up from germline, CDR1 is KGHSH and CDR2 is LQKENI. This CDR3 is built from 13 residues. On this clone itself: Its antigen is unknown.

This table comes from immunoSEQ multiplex PCR, and its TCRdb copy is limited to in-frame clones, with some not included. The data hold over a million clones, with 60% to 80% observed a single time. This receptor was identified in a man younger than 30 in good health. The chain employs TRBV18 and TRBJ2-7, with a weak D call TRBD1 (6 bases). Specimen: memory CD4+ T cells sorted from blood. The subset is: CD45RA-negative fraction. The CDR3 is CASSQGHPLEQYF. The CDR3 DNA sequence: TGTGCCAGCTCACAGGGACACCCCCTAGAGCAGTACTTC.